A single count supports the clone carrying this T cell receptor beta chain. These data come from a study of PD-1 blockade in mismatch repair-deficient tumors. The data were produced by immunoSEQ multiplex PCR, yet TCRdb's version contains in-frame clones alone and is incomplete. The sample holds approximately 63,000 clones, around 88% seen once. This CDR3 contains 17 residues. Germline lookup yields CDR1 MNHEY and CDR2 SMNVEV (reference sequence). V was clipped by 7 bases and J by 6 bases, with 26 bases between them. The source material was peripheral blood, sampled 52 weeks after starting pembrolizumab. This TCR derives from an adult with mismatch repair-deficient cancer. The V gene is TRBV27, the J gene TRBJ2-3, with D perhaps given as TRBD1 or TRBD2 (5 bases each). CDR3: CASKTPSRAAGADTQYF. CDR3 DNA sequence: TGTGCCAGCAAAACGCCCTCCAGAGCGGCCGGGGCGGATACGCAGTATTTT.